This T cell receptor beta chain was sequenced for a study of radiotherapy plus CTLA-4 blockade in lung cancer. In the study overall: With 25% to 40% of patients having disease control, objective responses were seen in roughly 19%.

Sequencing used immunoSEQ multiplex PCR; TCRdb keeps in-frame clones, though not all of them. The sample gives about 14,000 clones, less than 75% of which show up once; 46% is in the top ten. The germline gives CDR1 WNHNN, CDR2 SYGVQD (reference sequence). This CDR3 has 14 residues. Trimming stripped 10 bases from V and 3 bases from J, with 15 bases between. This clone was counted a single time. Its antigen is not identified. Chemo-refractory metastatic non-small-cell lung cancer patients were treated with focal radiation plus CTLA-4 blockade with ipilimumab. Overall study results and limits: Reports state that early shifts in blood T cell clones, with interferon-beta, best predicted response.

This chain uses TRBV10-1 with TRBJ2-2; the D is unclear. The sample here was peripheral blood, taken from a patient treated with radiotherapy plus ipilimumab. The TCR was taken from a human donor with non-small cell lung cancer whose response to radiotherapy plus ipilimumab could not be evaluated. The CDR3 nucleotides read TGCGCCACCTCCAAGGCGGTCGACACCGGGGAGCTGTTTTTT. Its translation: CATSKAVDTGELFF.